This TCR beta chain comes out of a study of T cell responses to AZD1222 COVID-19 vaccine. Trimming cost V 5 bases and J 2 bases, with 9 bases left between them. The CDR3 extends over 13 amino acids. Germline-derived CDR1 and CDR2 are SGHTA and FQGNSA. Clones were sequenced by immunoSEQ multiplex PCR, and TCRdb holds only the in-frame ones, with some missing. The data show about 78,000 clones, 85% to 90% seen once. Sequencing was performed on peripheral blood, taken 28 days after the second AZD1222 dose. The chain links TRBV7-2 to TRBJ1-2; a weak D match, TRBD1 (5 bases). The source of this sequence is an adult who received the AZD1222 COVID-19 vaccine. The chain's CDR3 is CASSRGENYGYTF. The CDR3 coding sequence is TGTGCCAGCAGCCGGGGGGAAAACTATGGCTACACCTTC.